A selection of T cell receptor beta chains follows, all from one sample in a study of T-cell reconstitution after alpha-beta-depleted transplantation in children. TCRdb passed the PCR reads through MiXCR, listing each CDR3 protein once. Among roughly 500,000 distinct CDR3 sequences listed, over 25% were seen once. Source: PBMCs from the stem cell graft donor, taken from the stem cell graft. These receptors all come from a human donor who donated a stem cell graft to a child with aplastic anemia. The CDR3 runs from the conserved cysteine through the conserved F or W. D genes are given only for firm matches. Some rows have no size entry. The others give once, few or many, or a class for an expanded clone.

abundance	v_gene	j_gene	d_gene	CDR3nt	CDR3aa
NA	TRBV19	TRBJ2-1	NA	TGTGCCAGTAGAGCCAACGGGGTCGATGAGCAGTTCTTC	CASRANGVDEQFF
NA	TRBV7-9	TRBJ2-2	TRBD2	TGTGCCGCTAGCGGGACATCGAACACCGGGGAGCTGTTTTTT	CAASGTSNTGELFF
NA	TRBV5-1	TRBJ1-1	NA	TGCGCCAGCAGCCGTGGGGGGGCAGAAACTGAAGCTTTCTTT	CASSRGGAETEAFF
NA	TRBV20-1	TRBJ1-5	NA	TGCAGTGCTAGGACGCGTGGCAATCAGCCCCAGCATTTT	CSARTRGNQPQHF
few	TRBV12-3/TRBV12-4	TRBJ2-7	TRBD1	TGTGCCAGCAGTTTAAACAGGGGGCGCGAGCAGTACTTC	CASSLNRGREQYF
NA	TRBV29-1	TRBJ1-2	TRBD1	TGCAGCGCTCCGACAGGGGACGGCGGCTACACCTTC	CSAPTGDGGYTF
NA	TRBV5-6	TRBJ2-3	TRBD1	TGTGCCAGCAGCCCCGGGACAGGGGATACGCAGTATTTT	CASSPGTGDTQYF
few	TRBV29-1	TRBJ1-2	NA	TGCAGCGTTGTTCGCAGCCAGAATGGCTACACCTTC	CSVVRSQNGYTF
NA	TRBV14	TRBJ2-1	NA	TGTGCCAGCAGCCAAGATCTGGACAATGAGCAGTTCTTC	CASSQDLDNEQFF
few	TRBV12-3/TRBV12-4	TRBJ1-5	NA	TGTGCCAGCAGTTTAAAAGAGCCAAATCAGCCCCAGCATTTT	CASSLKEPNQPQHF
NA	TRBV4-2	TRBJ2-7	TRBD2	TGTGCCAGCAGCCAAGATAAGGGACTAGCGGGCAGCTCCTACGAGCAGTACTTC	CASSQDKGLAGSSYEQYF
NA	TRBV6-2/TRBV6-3	TRBJ1-5	NA	TGTGCCAGCAGTTACTCGATCGTTGGGGCCGGACTCCAGCATTTT	CASSYSIVGAGLQHF
few	TRBV7-2	TRBJ2-2	NA	TGTGCCAGCAGCTTAGTTGTCGGAACCGGGGAGCTGTTTTTT	CASSLVVGTGELFF
NA	TRBV4-1	TRBJ1-4	TRBD1	TGCGCCAGCAGCCTGGACAGGGATCCTACTAATGAAAAACTGTTTTTT	CASSLDRDPTNEKLFF
few	TRBV12-3/TRBV12-4	TRBJ1-3	TRBD1	TGTGCCAGCACCACGGGACAGTACAGAAACACCATATATTTT	CASTTGQYRNTIYF
NA	TRBV6-5	TRBJ2-3	NA	TGTGCCAGCAGTTACGAACGGGAAACAGATACGCAGTATTTT	CASSYERETDTQYF
NA	TRBV4-3	TRBJ2-3	TRBD2	TGCGCCAGCAGCCAAACAAACTCACTAGCGGGTAGCACAGATACGCAGTATTTT	CASSQTNSLAGSTDTQYF
few	TRBV12-3/TRBV12-4	TRBJ1-5	TRBD1	TGTGCCAGCAGCCTAGGGGACAGGGGGTCTTTCCAGCCCCAGCATTTT	CASSLGDRGSFQPQHF
NA	TRBV7-2	TRBJ2-5	NA	TGTGCCAGCAGCTTTTTCGGAGTTGGGCGGGAAGAGACCCAGTACTTC	CASSFFGVGREETQYF
few	TRBV6-1	TRBJ1-2	TRBD1	TGTGCCAGCAGTACCCCCAGGGGGAAGGGCTACACCTTC	CASSTPRGKGYTF
few	TRBV11-1	TRBJ2-1	TRBD2	TGTGCCAGCAGCTTAGGAGGGCTAGCGGGGCGCTCCTACAATGAGCAGTTCTTC	CASSLGGLAGRSYNEQFF
few	TRBV5-1	TRBJ2-3	NA	TGCGCCAGCAGCCCCAGGACTGGAACCACAGATACGCAGTATTTT	CASSPRTGTTDTQYF
NA	TRBV7-8	TRBJ2-3	NA	TGTGCCAGCAGCTTACGAGGGCCCTTAGTAGTGACAGATACGCAGTATTTT	CASSLRGPLVVTDTQYF
few	TRBV24-1	TRBJ2-5	TRBD1	TGTGCCACCAGCGGGACAGGGACGGAGACCCAGTACTTC	CATSGTGTETQYF
few	TRBV12-3/TRBV12-4	TRBJ2-3	TRBD1	TGTGCCAGCAGTTCCGGGACAGGGTACATAGATACGCAGTATTTT	CASSSGTGYIDTQYF
NA	TRBV20-1	TRBJ2-1	TRBD2	TGCAGTGCCCCGATCCGGACTAGCGGGACAAATGAGCAGTTCTTC	CSAPIRTSGTNEQFF
NA	TRBV12-3/TRBV12-4	TRBJ1-1	NA	TGTGCCAGCAGTTTCAGGACAAACACTGAAGCTTTCTTT	CASSFRTNTEAFF
NA	TRBV5-1	TRBJ1-2	TRBD1	TGCGCCAGCAGCCTTTCGGGACAGGGGGCAAACTATGGCTACACCTTC	CASSLSGQGANYGYTF
few	TRBV7-2	TRBJ2-5	NA	TGTGCCAGCACCCGCCTGGAGACCCAGTACTTC	CASTRLETQYF
NA	TRBV7-9	TRBJ1-5	NA	TGTGCCAGCAGCTTAGATTGGGGCAGGGGAAATCAGCCCCAGCATTTT	CASSLDWGRGNQPQHF
NA	TRBV27	TRBJ1-1	TRBD1	TGTGCCAGCAGTCCGAGGACAGGGCGTGACACTGAAGCTTTCTTT	CASSPRTGRDTEAFF
many	TRBV30	TRBJ1-5	NA	TGTGCCTGGAGTGTATCTCAGGGCGAACCTAGCAATCAGCCCCAGCATTTT	CAWSVSQGEPSNQPQHF
few	TRBV21-1	TRBJ2-2	NA	TGTGCCAGCAGCTTCCGACAGGGGAGGGGCGGGGAGCTGTTTTTT	CASSFRQGRGGELFF
few	TRBV7-2	TRBJ2-1	TRBD1	TGTGCCAGCAGCCCAGACAGGGGGCGCGGGAGTGAGCAGTTCTTC	CASSPDRGRGSEQFF
NA	TRBV24-1	TRBJ2-3	NA	TGTGCCACCAGTGATCCGACAGGCGTCACAGATACGCAGTATTTT	CATSDPTGVTDTQYF
few	TRBV12-3/TRBV12-4	TRBJ1-2	NA	TGTGCCAGCAGTTTAGAGGGATTAGGGTACACCTTC	CASSLEGLGYTF
few	TRBV21-1	TRBJ2-3	NA	TGTGCCAGCAGCCGGATCCCGGCAGGGAGCACAGATACGCAGTATTTT	CASSRIPAGSTDTQYF
few	TRBV18	TRBJ2-5	NA	TGTGCCAGCTCACCACTCCGCAGCCAAGAGACCCAGTACTTC	CASSPLRSQETQYF
NA	TRBV3-1	TRBJ1-2	NA	TGTGCCAGCAGCCAAGGCTCTAACGGAAACTATGGCTACACCTTC	CASSQGSNGNYGYTF
NA	TRBV7-9	TRBJ2-1	NA	TGTGCCAGCAGCTTACCCACCATATACGGGGGTGAGCAGTTCTTC	CASSLPTIYGGEQFF
few	TRBV29-1	TRBJ2-3	NA	TGCAGCGTTGCTATCGTGGCAGTCACAGATACGCAGTATTTT	CSVAIVAVTDTQYF
few	TRBV10-3	TRBJ2-1	NA	TGTGCCATCGGCGACCCCTACAATGAGCAGTTCTTC	CAIGDPYNEQFF